This is a list of T cell receptor beta chains from one sample in a study of blood T cell repertoires in COVID-19. The data were produced by immunoSEQ multiplex PCR, yet TCRdb's version contains in-frame clones alone and is incomplete. The top ten hold over 1.2% of the sample, which has a few hundred thousand clones, 65% to 90% seen once. Sequencing was carried out using peripheral blood. The receptors derive from a woman aged 40-49 years who had recovered from COVID-19. CDR3s include the opening cysteine and the closing phenylalanine or tryptophan. D genes are given only for firm matches. Size tells how often a clone was seen (once, few, many) or the class of an expanded clone, and some rows leave it out.

V	size	J	D	CDR3	DNA
TRBV7-2	NA	TRBJ2-7	TRBD1	CASSLSGTGYYEQYF	TGTGCCAGCAGCCTATCCGGGACAGGTTACTACGAGCAGTACTTC
TRBV30	once	TRBJ1-1	NA	CAWSFDRMNTEAFF	TGTGCCTGGAGTTTCGACAGAATGAACACTGAAGCTTTCTTT
TRBV12-2	NA	TRBJ2-7	NA	CASRLEREQYF	TGTGCAAGTCGCTTAGAGAGGGAGCAGTACTTC
TRBV24-1	NA	TRBJ1-4	NA	CATILRVLLEKLFF	TGTGCCACCATCCTCCGGGTCCTTCTTGAAAAACTGTTTTTT
TRBV10-3	NA	TRBJ2-7	TRBD1	CAISESGSGTGASYEQYF	TGTGCCATCAGTGAGTCGGGATCAGGGACAGGCGCCTCCTACGAGCAGTACTTC
TRBV28	NA	TRBJ2-1	TRBD2	CASSLLGSGGAFYEQFF	TGTGCCAGCAGTTTATTGGGGAGCGGGGGGGCCTTTTATGAGCAGTTCTTC
TRBV5-1	once	TRBJ2-3	NA	CASSLKQVDAQYF	TGCGCCAGCAGCTTGAAGCAGGTAGATGCGCAGTATTTT
TRBV29-1	NA	TRBJ1-1	TRBD1	CSVELAGGQTEAFF	TGCAGCGTTGAATTAGCAGGGGGTCAAACTGAAGCTTTCTTT
TRBV2	NA	TRBJ1-2	TRBD1	CAETTGDDRGYTF	TGTGCCGAGACGACAGGGGACGATAGGGGCTACACCTTC
TRBV18	NA	TRBJ2-5	TRBD2	CASSPPGGVQETQYF	TGTGCCAGCTCCCCCCCGGGGGGGGTTCAAGAGACCCAGTACTTC
TRBV6-5	NA	TRBJ1-1	TRBD1	CASSPTAQGRTEAFF	TGTGCCAGCAGTCCAACCGCACAGGGGAGGACTGAAGCTTTCTTT
TRBV27	NA	TRBJ2-6	NA	CASRRRTTTSGANVLTF	TGTGCCAGCCGGCGGAGGACCACAACCTCTGGGGCCAACGTCCTGACTTTC
TRBV7-9	medium-sized	TRBJ1-4	NA	CASSSQGSSNEKLFF	TGTGCCAGCAGCTCACAGGGTTCCTCTAATGAAAAACTGTTTTTT
TRBV28	NA	TRBJ1-3	TRBD1	CASSFWVGQGSGNTIYF	TGTGCCAGCAGTTTTTGGGTTGGACAGGGTTCAGGAAACACCATATATTTT
TRBV5-6	NA	TRBJ1-5	TRBD1	CASSTGGGQPQHF	TGTGCCAGCAGTACAGGGGGCGGTCAGCCCCAGCATTTT
TRBV6-6	few	TRBJ1-2	TRBD1	CAHRQGAANYGYTF	TGTGCCCATCGGCAGGGGGCAGCTAACTATGGCTACACCTTC
TRBV7-3	NA	TRBJ1-2	TRBD1	CASSSGQGYGYTF	TGTGCCAGCAGCTCGGGACAGGGGTACGGCTACACCTTC
TRBV18	NA	TRBJ2-1	TRBD2	CASSPQRGNNEQFF	TGTGCCAGCTCACCACAGCGGGGAAACAATGAGCAGTTCTTC
TRBV18	once	TRBJ1-1	NA	CASSPPFRGFNTEAFF	TGTGCCAGCTCACCACCGTTCAGGGGCTTTAACACTGAAGCTTTCTTT
TRBV10-3	NA	TRBJ2-7	TRBD2	CAISKGLAGENSYEQYF	TGTGCCATCAGCAAGGGACTAGCGGGGGAGAACTCCTACGAGCAGTACTTC
TRBV19	NA	TRBJ1-6	NA	CARFEGIYNSPLHF	TGTGCCAGGTTTGAGGGAATATATAATTCACCCCTCCACTTT
TRBV5-6	few	TRBJ1-2	TRBD1	CASSLESRGVYYGYTF	TGTGCCAGCAGCTTGGAGAGCAGGGGGGTTTACTATGGCTACACCTTC
TRBV11-2	NA	TRBJ1-4	TRBD1	CASSFRIGTGVEKLFF	TGTGCCAGCAGCTTCAGAATTGGGACAGGGGTAGAAAAACTGTTTTTT
TRBV28	NA	TRBJ1-2	NA	CASSSGGGEEVNGYTF	TGTGCCAGCAGTTCGGGGGGAGGGGAGGAGGTGAATGGCTACACCTTC
TRBV3-1/TRBV3-2	NA	TRBJ2-2	TRBD2	CASSVAGGNTGELFF	TGTGCCAGCAGCGTAGCGGGGGGGAACACCGGGGAGCTGTTTTTT
TRBV24-1	NA	TRBJ2-5	TRBD1	CATSDRGQGQETQYF	TGTGCCACCAGTGACCGGGGACAGGGCCAAGAGACCCAGTACTTC